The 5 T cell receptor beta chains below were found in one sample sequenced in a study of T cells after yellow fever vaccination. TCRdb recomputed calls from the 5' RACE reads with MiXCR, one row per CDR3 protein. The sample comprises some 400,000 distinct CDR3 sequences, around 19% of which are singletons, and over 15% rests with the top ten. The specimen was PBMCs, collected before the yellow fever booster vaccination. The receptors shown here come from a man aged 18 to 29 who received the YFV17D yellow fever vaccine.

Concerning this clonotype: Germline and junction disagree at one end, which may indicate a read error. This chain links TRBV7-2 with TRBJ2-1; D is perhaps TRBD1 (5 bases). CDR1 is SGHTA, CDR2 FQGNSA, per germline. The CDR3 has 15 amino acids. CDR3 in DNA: TGTGCCAGCAGCTTAGCCCCAGGGTCCTTCAATGAGCAGTTCTTC. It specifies CASSLAPGSFNEQFF.

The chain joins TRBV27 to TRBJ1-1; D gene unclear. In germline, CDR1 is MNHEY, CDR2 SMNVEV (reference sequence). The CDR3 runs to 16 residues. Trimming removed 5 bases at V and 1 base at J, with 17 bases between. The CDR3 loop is CASSPQTRGPNTEAFF. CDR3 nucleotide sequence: TGTGCCAGCAGTCCCCAGACCCGCGGCCCGAACACTGAAGCTTTCTTT.

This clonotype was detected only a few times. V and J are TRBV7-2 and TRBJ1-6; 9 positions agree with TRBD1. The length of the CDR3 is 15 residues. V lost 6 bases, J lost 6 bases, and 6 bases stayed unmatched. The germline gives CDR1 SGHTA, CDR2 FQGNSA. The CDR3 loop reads CASRLGGQGNSPLHF. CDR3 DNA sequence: TGTGCCAGCAGACTAGGGGGACAGGGTAATTCACCCCTCCACTTT.

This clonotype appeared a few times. The CDR3 sequence is CASSWTSGGAVYNAKTQYF. Written as DNA, the CDR3 is TGTGCCAGCAGCTGGACTAGCGGGGGGGCCGTGTACAATGCGAAGACCCAGTACTTC. The J gene is TRBJ2-5, the V gene TRBV5-6; TRBD2 aligns across 15 bases. The germline gives CDR1 SGHDT, CDR2 YYEEEE. The J segment lost 6 bases and the V segment lost 3 bases, leaving 15 bases of the junction unmatched. This CDR3 has 19 residues.

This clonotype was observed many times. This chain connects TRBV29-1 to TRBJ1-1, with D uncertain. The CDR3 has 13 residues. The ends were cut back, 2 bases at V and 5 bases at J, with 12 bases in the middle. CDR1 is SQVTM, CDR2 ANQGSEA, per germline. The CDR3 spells CSVELGRGTEAFF. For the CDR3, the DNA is TGCAGCGTTGAACTAGGGCGCGGAACTGAAGCTTTCTTT.